This T cell receptor beta chain is drawn from a study of blood T cell repertoires in COVID-19. On the study more broadly: Some COVID-19 samples were acute and others convalescent; all came from the United States, Italy and Spain.

Data came from immunoSEQ multiplex PCR; TCRdb stores just in-frame clones and leaves some out. The sample holds some 250,000 clones; roughly 86% are singletons and the top ten take 0.7% to 0.85%. This CDR3 is 18 amino acids long. Trimming took 5 bases from V and 2 from J; bases not matched to a gene: 10. In germline, CDR1 is SGHVS, CDR2 FQNEAQ. This clone was picked up one time. Specimen: peripheral blood. The receptor was isolated from a woman in her twenties or thirties with acute or convalescent COVID-19. The gene calls are TRBV7-8 and TRBJ2-7, with TRBD2 matching 15 bases. This CDR3 is CASSGPGTSGRNPYEQYF. Here the CDR3 DNA reads TGTGCCAGCAGCGGCCCTGGGACTAGCGGGAGGAACCCCTACGAGCAGTACTTC.